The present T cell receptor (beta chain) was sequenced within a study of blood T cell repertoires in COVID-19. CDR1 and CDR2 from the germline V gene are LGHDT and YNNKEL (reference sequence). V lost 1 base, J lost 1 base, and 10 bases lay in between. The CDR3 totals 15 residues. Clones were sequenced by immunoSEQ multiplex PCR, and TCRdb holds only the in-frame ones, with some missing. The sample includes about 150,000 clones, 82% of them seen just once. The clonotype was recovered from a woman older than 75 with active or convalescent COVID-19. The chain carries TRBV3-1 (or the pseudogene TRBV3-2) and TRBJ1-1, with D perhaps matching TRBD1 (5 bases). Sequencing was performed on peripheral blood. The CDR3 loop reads CASSQVPGGNTEAFF. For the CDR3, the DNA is TGTGCCAGCAGCCAAGTCCCCGGGGGGAACACTGAAGCTTTCTTT.